This T cell receptor beta chain emerged from a study of T cells after posttransplantation cyclophosphamide. Findings of the study overall: Tissue-infiltrating T cells from skin or gut overlapped little with blood T cells. Recipient CMV seropositivity and CMV reactivation strongly tracked TRB clonality.

With 0 bases clipped from V and 0 bases from J, the junction kept 7 bases outside the gene matches. CDR1 SGHTA and CDR2 FQGNSA come from the germline V gene. The CDR3 consists of 17 residues. In regard to this clone: The antigen is undetermined.

Data came from immunoSEQ multiplex PCR; TCRdb stores just in-frame clones and leaves some out. Here the sample spans around 30,000 clones, more than 80% being singletons. This TCR came from a man aged 50-60 years. V gene TRBV7-2 combines with J gene TRBJ2-5, with 7 bases that match TRBD2. Sequencing used PBMCs. The CDR3 DNA is TGTGCCAGCAGCTTAGCGTTAACTAGCGACTACCAAGAGACCCAGTACTTC. It translates to CASSLALTSDYQETQYF.